These 27 T cell receptor beta chains originate from one sample sequenced in a study of Ad26.COV2.S vaccination and SARS-CoV-2 variants. The repertoire was sequenced with immunoSEQ multiplex PCR; TCRdb's copy has only in-frame clones and lacks some. This sample has about 480,000 clones, with approximately 90% found just once. This sample's treatment: about 20 received Ad26.COV2.S at low or high dose, single or two shots; about five received placebo; per-sample allocation not given. Following the first vaccine or placebo injection, samples were taken on day 63. Sequenced here: peripheral blood, sampled in a trial of Ad26.COV2.S vaccine versus placebo. These receptors were collected from a person aged 18-60 years who received the Ad26.COV2.S COVID-19 vaccine or a placebo.

The chain has TRBV6-5 and TRBJ2-2; D is ambiguous. CDR1 and CDR2 (germline): MNHEY, SVGAGI. The V end was cut by 10 bases, the J end by 7 bases, with 10 bases between. The CDR3 spans 11 residues. The CDR3 DNA reads as TGTGCCACCAAGAATCTCGGGGAGCTGTTTTTT. Protein product: CATKNLGELFF.

Regarding this clone: Other DNA sequences in this sample translate to the same CDR3. This chain links TRBV5-1 with TRBJ2-7; TRBD2 aligns across 11 bases. Germline loops: CDR1 SGHRS, CDR2 YFSETQ. The CDR3 extends over 15 amino acids. Trimming took 2 bases from V and 1 from J; bases not matched to a gene: 2. The CDR3 reads CASSLGTSGSYEQYF. In DNA form, the CDR3 reads TGCGCCAGCAGCTTAGGGACTAGCGGTTCCTACGAGCAGTACTTC.

This sequence joins TRBV28 and TRBJ2-7; D is undetermined. Germline-derived CDR1 and CDR2 are MDHEN and SYDVKM. The CDR3 totals 12 residues. The V and J ends lost 5 bases and 4 bases respectively, with 9 bases between them. CDR3 DNA: TGTGCCAGCAGTGGAGAGAATTACGAGCAGTACTTC. It specifies CASSGENYEQYF.

V usage is TRBV5-1 and J usage is TRBJ2-1; 7 nucleotides match TRBD2. The CDR3 has 15 residues. With 1 base clipped from V and 5 bases from J, the junction kept 6 bases outside the gene matches. Germline values: CDR1 SGHRS, CDR2 YFSETQ. The chain's CDR3 is CASSLISGIDNEQFF. For the CDR3, the DNA is TGCGCCAGCAGCTTGATCAGCGGGATAGACAATGAGCAGTTCTTC.

The chain employs TRBV4-2 and TRBJ2-7; D is ambiguous. Per the germline V gene, CDR1 is LGHNA and CDR2 is YNFKEQ. The CDR3 is 12 amino acids. The V and J ends lost 1 base and 5 bases respectively, with 6 bases between them. CDR3 in DNA: TGTGCCAGCAGCCAAGTACCGGACGAGCAGTACTTC. This sequence encodes CASSQVPDEQYF.

This clone showed up just once. The chain uses TRBV19 and TRBJ1-3; no definite D call. The CDR3 runs 13 residues. CDR1 and CDR2 from the germline V gene are LNHDA and SQIVND (reference sequence). Trimming took 6 bases from V and 2 from J, leaving 8 bases between them. This CDR3 is CASRHHTGNTIYF. CDR3 sequence (DNA): TGTGCCAGTAGACACCACACTGGAAACACCATATATTTT.

The chain couples TRBV7-2 to TRBJ2-5, with 9 positions matching TRBD1. The CDR3 sequence is 14 residues long. Germline V CDR1 and CDR2: SGHTA, FQGNSA. With V trimmed by 5 bases and J by 5 bases, 6 bases remained unmatched. CDR3 nucleotides: TGTGCCAGCAGCCGGGACAGGGTGGAGGAGACCCAGTACTTC. It encodes CASSRDRVEETQYF.

CDR3: CASGLVAGFGWKNYGYTF. The DNA for the CDR3 is TGTGCTAGTGGTTTGGTTGCAGGGTTCGGGTGGAAAAACTATGGCTACACCTTC. The chain recombines TRBV12-5 with TRBJ1-2, with a weak D call TRBD1 (5 bases). Trimming took 0 bases from V and 2 from J, leaving 19 bases between them. The CDR3 runs to 18 residues. Per germline, CDR1 LGHNT and CDR2 FRNRAP.

The chain has TRBV28 and TRBJ2-7; possibly TRBD1 or TRBD2 for D (5 bases each). Looked up from germline, CDR1 is MDHEN and CDR2 is SYDVKM. Trimming took off 6 bases at V and 6 bases at J, with 21 bases between the two ends. The CDR3 consists of 15 residues. Written as DNA, the CDR3 is TGTGCCAGCAGCAGAACAGAGCATTGGGACCTCGAGCAGTACTTC. It yields the protein CASSRTEHWDLEQYF.

The chain has TRBV21-1 and TRBJ1-1. TRBV21-1 is a documented pseudogene. This CDR3 is 14 amino acids long. This chain's CDR3 is CASSKEAENTEAFF. The CDR3 nucleotides read TGTGCCAGCAGCAAAGAGGCAGAGAACACTGAAGCTTTCTTT.

CDR3 sequence reads: CASSLTRQGGGEQFF. The CDR3 nucleotides read TGCGCCAGCAGCTTGACCCGACAGGGGGGAGGTGAGCAGTTCTTC. The rearrangement uses TRBV5-1 and TRBJ2-1; 9 bases agree with TRBD1. Per the germline V gene, CDR1 is SGHRS and CDR2 is YFSETQ. The V and J ends lost 1 base and 9 bases, in that order; junction bases with no gene match: 8. This CDR3 region has 15 residues.

The rearrangement links TRBV4-3 to TRBJ2-4; TRBD1 aligns across 7 bases. Trimming took 0 bases from V and 5 from J; bases not matched to a gene: 4. The CDR3 is made up of 15 amino acids. CDR1 is LGHNA and CDR2 is YSLEER in the germline V gene. CDR3 loop: CASSQEKGAENIQYF. In nucleotides, the CDR3 is TGCGCCAGCAGCCAAGAAAAGGGGGCCGAAAACATTCAGTACTTC.

This chain joins TRBV19 and TRBJ1-4; 7 bases match TRBD1. Germline CDR1 LNHDA, CDR2 SQIVND (reference sequence). This CDR3 has 15 residues. The V and J ends lost 5 bases and 7 bases, in that order; junction bases with no gene match: 10. CDR3 coding DNA: TGTGCCAGTAGTCCCCGGACAGGCCTTGGTGAAAAACTGTTTTTT. Its protein product is CASSPRTGLGEKLFF. Full variable domain (outside the CDR3, taken from reference TRBV19 and TRBJ1-4): DGGITQSPKYLFRKEGQNVTLSCEQNLNHDAMYWYRQDPGQGLRLIYYSQIVNDFQKGDIAEGYSVSREKKESFPLTVTSAQKNPTAFYLCASSPRTGLGEKLFFGSGTQLSVL.

The chain has TRBV11-1 and TRBJ2-1; 11 bases agree with TRBD2. V dropped 4 bases and J dropped 3; count of bases not matched to a gene: 2. The CDR3 runs 15 residues. Per germline, CDR1 SGHAT and CDR2 FQDESV (reference sequence). CDR3 sequence reads: CASSSGLAGYNEQFF. DNA of the CDR3: TGTGCCAGCAGCTCCGGACTAGCGGGCTACAATGAGCAGTTCTTC. Variable domain in full (rest from reference TRBV11-1 and TRBJ2-1): EAEVAQSPRYKITEKSQAVAFWCDPISGHATLYWYRQILGQGPELLVQFQDESVVDDSQLPKDRFSAERLKGVDSTLKIQPAELGDSAMYLCASSSGLAGYNEQFFGPGTRLTVL.

In nucleotides, the CDR3 is TGTGCCAGCAGTCCGAGACTAGCGGGAAGGTACAATGAGCAGTTCTTC. It specifies CASSPRLAGRYNEQFF. J is TRBJ2-1 and V is TRBV28; 11 bases are a match to TRBD2. The CDR3 is made up of 16 amino acids. The junction had 7 bases not matched to a gene; V was cut back by 5 bases and J by 4 bases. Per germline, CDR1 MDHEN and CDR2 SYDVKM.

V usage is TRBV10-3 and J usage is TRBJ1-5, with TRBD1 matching 7 bases. Germline-derived CDR1 and CDR2 are ENHRY and SYGVKD. This CDR3 comprises 14 residues. Trimming cost V 5 bases and J 4 bases; bases outside gene matches: 5. This CDR3 is CAISRQGLNQPQHF. The CDR3 DNA reads TGTGCCATCAGTAGACAGGGTTTGAATCAGCCCCAGCATTTT.

This clone showed up just a few times. This chain joins TRBV2 and TRBJ1-6; 7 nucleotides agree with TRBD1. Germline V lookup: CDR1 SNHLY, CDR2 FYNNEI. After removal of 5 bases from V and 0 bases from J, the junction contained 13 bases not matched to a gene. The CDR3 has 19 amino acids. The CDR3 coding sequence is TGTGCCAGCAGTTCAGGGACCCCGGGACAGAGCTCCTATAATTCACCCCTCCACTTT. Encoded protein: CASSSGTPGQSSYNSPLHF.

This clone was found a few times. The chain links TRBV4-2 to TRBJ2-2; 11 nucleotides align to TRBD2. The J segment lost 6 bases and the V segment lost 2 bases, leaving 14 bases of the junction unmatched. Germline V gives CDR1 LGHNA, CDR2 YNFKEQ. This CDR3 spans 19 amino acids. The CDR3 loop reads CASSQSIGKLAGVPGELFF. In nucleotides, the CDR3 is TGTGCCAGCAGCCAATCCATTGGGAAACTAGCGGGAGTCCCCGGGGAGCTGTTTTTT.

This clone was recorded once. The V call is TRBV21-1, the J call TRBJ2-7; the DNA was not compared with TRBD1, the D call given in the table. TRBV21-1 is shown as a pseudogene. The CDR3 consists of 13 residues. CDR3 in amino acids: CASGGQGSYEQYF. CDR3 nucleotides: TGTGCCAGCGGGGGACAGGGCTCCTACGAGCAGTACTTC.

The chain employs TRBV5-1 and TRBJ2-2; TRBD1 or TRBD2 may be the D gene (5 bases each). With 7 bases removed from V and 5 bases from J, the gap between germline ends came to 12 bases. Germline V gene sequence: CDR1 SGHRS, CDR2 YFSETQ. The CDR3 extends over 13 amino acids. CDR3 residues: CASGRWGTGELFF. The CDR3, as DNA: TGCGCCAGCGGGCGGTGGGGGACCGGGGAGCTGTTTTTT. Looking up the rest from reference TRBV5-1 and TRBJ2-2 gives the full variable domain: KAGVTQTPRYLIKTRGQQVTLSCSPISGHRSVSWYQQTPGQGLQFLFEYFSETQRNKGNFPGRFSGRQFSNSRSEMNVSTLELGDSALYLCASGRWGTGELFFGEGSRLTVL.

The chain recombines TRBV29-1 with TRBJ1-1; possible D gene TRBD1, 5 bases. In germline, CDR1 is SQVTM, CDR2 ANQGSEA. V dropped 2 bases and J dropped 6 bases, with 19 bases sitting between them. The CDR3 is 15 amino acids. CDR3 nucleotides: TGCAGCGTTGAAATTCGGGGGGGGACCTACTCTGAAGCTTTCTTT. As protein: CSVEIRGGTYSEAFF.

The chain links TRBV5-1 to TRBJ2-3; TRBD2 aligns across 12 bases. J was trimmed by 3 bases and V by 5 bases; bases with no gene match: 4. The CDR3 is 15 residues long. Germline lookup yields CDR1 SGHRS and CDR2 YFSETQ. The CDR3 DNA reads TGCGCCAGCAGGACTAGCGGGGGTGCAACAGATACGCAGTATTTT. Its translation: CASRTSGGATDTQYF.

The chain couples TRBV27 to TRBJ2-2; no reliable D call. This CDR3 contains 14 residues. V lost 8 bases, J lost 5 bases, and 15 bases lay in between. Looked up from germline, CDR1 is MNHEY and CDR2 is SMNVEV (reference sequence). The CDR3 nucleotides read TGTGCCAGCCAATCTGGGATGGAAACCGGGGAGCTGTTTTTT. Protein: CASQSGMETGELFF.

This clone was counted once. The chain is built from TRBV27 and TRBJ1-1; TRBD1 is a possible D gene (5 bases). The CDR3 extends over 12 amino acids. Trimming stripped 2 bases from V and 10 bases from J, with 11 bases between. Germline values: CDR1 MNHEY, CDR2 SMNVEV (reference sequence). The CDR3 nucleotides read TGTGCCAGCAGTTTAGGCGGCAGGGTAGCTTTCTTT. This gives the protein CASSLGGRVAFF.

The chain combines TRBV6-5 with TRBJ1-2; the match to TRBD1 covers 7 bases. The CDR3 has 13 residues. After removal of 6 bases from V and 8 bases from J, the junction contained 9 bases not matched to a gene. CDR1 is MNHEY, CDR2 SVGAGI, per germline. CDR3 protein: CASSPPTGKGYTF. The CDR3 DNA follows: TGTGCCAGCAGCCCACCGACAGGGAAAGGCTACACCTTC.

This clone was recorded only once. The chain combines TRBV10-3 with TRBJ2-5; 11 nucleotides line up with TRBD2. Per the germline V gene, CDR1 is ENHRY and CDR2 is SYGVKD. The length of the CDR3 is 14 residues. The junction had 4 bases not matched to a gene; V was cut back by 6 bases and J by 4 bases. The CDR3 loop reads CAIRALAGGETQYF. In nucleotides, the CDR3 is TGTGCCATCAGGGCTCTAGCGGGAGGAGAGACCCAGTACTTC.

The chain's CDR3 is CATSDPTRTSGSGTYNEQFF. The CDR3 DNA reads TGTGCCACCAGTGATCCTACTCGGACTAGCGGGAGTGGCACCTACAATGAGCAGTTCTTC. The genes are TRBV24-1 and TRBJ2-1; 13 bases line up with TRBD2. This CDR3 comprises 20 residues. Trimming at V came to 3 bases and at J to 2 bases, leaving 12 bases not matched to a gene. Per the germline V gene, CDR1 is KGHDR and CDR2 is SFDVKD.